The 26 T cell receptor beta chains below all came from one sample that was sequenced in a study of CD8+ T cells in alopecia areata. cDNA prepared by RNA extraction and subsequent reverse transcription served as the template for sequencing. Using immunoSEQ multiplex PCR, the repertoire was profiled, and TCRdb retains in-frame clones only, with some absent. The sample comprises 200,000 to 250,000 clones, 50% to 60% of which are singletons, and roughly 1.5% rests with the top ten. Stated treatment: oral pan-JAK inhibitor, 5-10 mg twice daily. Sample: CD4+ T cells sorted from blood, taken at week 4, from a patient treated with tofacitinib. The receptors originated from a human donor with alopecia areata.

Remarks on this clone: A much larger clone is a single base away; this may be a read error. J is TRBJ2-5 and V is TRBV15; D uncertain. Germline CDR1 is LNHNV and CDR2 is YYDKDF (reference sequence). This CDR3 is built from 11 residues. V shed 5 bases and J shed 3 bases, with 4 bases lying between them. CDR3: CATSLKETQYF. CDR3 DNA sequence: TGTGCCACCAGCTTAAAAGAGACCCAGTACTTC.

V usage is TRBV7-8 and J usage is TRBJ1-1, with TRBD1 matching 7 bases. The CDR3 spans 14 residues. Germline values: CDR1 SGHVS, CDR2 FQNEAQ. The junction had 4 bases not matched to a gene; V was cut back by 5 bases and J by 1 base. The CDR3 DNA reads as TGTGCCAGCAGCCTCGGACAGGCGAACACTGAAGCTTTCTTT. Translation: CASSLGQANTEAFF.

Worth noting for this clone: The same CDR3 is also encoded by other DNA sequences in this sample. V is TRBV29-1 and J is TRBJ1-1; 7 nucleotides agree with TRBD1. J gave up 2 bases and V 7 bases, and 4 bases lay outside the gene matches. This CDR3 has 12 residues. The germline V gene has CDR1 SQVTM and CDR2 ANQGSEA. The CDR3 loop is CSGGQVNTEAFF. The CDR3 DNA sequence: TGCAGCGGTGGACAGGTCAACACTGAAGCTTTCTTT.

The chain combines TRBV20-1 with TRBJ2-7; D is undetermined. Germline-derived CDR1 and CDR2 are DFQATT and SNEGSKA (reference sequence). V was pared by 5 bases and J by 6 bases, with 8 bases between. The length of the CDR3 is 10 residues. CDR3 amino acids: CSAPSGEQYF. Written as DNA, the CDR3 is TGCAGTGCTCCTTCAGGCGAGCAGTACTTC.

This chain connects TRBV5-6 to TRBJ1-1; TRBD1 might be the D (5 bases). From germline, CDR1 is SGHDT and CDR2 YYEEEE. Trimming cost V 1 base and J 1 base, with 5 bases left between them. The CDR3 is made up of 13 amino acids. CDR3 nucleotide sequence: TGTGCCAGCAGCTTGACAGGGAACACTGAAGCTTTCTTT. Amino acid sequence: CASSLTGNTEAFF.

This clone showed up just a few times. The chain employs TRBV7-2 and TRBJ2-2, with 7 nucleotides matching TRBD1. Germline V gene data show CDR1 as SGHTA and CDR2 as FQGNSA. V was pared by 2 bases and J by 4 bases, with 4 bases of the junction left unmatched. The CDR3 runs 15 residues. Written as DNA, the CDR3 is TGTGCCAGCAGCTTAAGACAGGGAACCACCGGGGAGCTGTTTTTT. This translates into CASSLRQGTTGELFF.

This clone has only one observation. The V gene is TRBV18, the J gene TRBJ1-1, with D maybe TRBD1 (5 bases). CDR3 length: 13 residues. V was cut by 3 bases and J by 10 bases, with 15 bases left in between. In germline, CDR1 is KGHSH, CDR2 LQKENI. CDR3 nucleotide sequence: TGTGCCAGCTCACCGCCCATGGGACTGGGAGCTTTCTTT. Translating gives CASSPPMGLGAFF.

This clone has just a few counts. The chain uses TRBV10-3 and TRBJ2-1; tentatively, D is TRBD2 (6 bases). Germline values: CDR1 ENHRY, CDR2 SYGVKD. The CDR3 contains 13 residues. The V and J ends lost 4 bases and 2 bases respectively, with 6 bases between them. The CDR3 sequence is CAISGEAYNEQFF. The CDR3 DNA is TGTGCCATCAGTGGGGAGGCCTACAATGAGCAGTTCTTC.

The CDR3 here is CSASTGNEQYF. The CDR3 region has the DNA TGCAGTGCTAGTACGGGGAACGAGCAGTACTTC. V is TRBV20-1 and J is TRBJ2-7; D might be TRBD2 (5 bases). This CDR3 is 11 amino acids long. Trimming shortened V by 3 bases and J by 5 bases, and 8 bases separated the two germline ends. Germline values: CDR1 DFQATT, CDR2 SNEGSKA (reference sequence).

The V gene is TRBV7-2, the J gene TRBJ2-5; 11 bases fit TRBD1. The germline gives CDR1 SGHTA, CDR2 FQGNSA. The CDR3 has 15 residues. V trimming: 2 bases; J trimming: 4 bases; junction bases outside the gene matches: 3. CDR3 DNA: TGTGCCAGCAGCTTAAACGGACAGGGGGCAGAGACCCAGTACTTC. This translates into CASSLNGQGAETQYF.

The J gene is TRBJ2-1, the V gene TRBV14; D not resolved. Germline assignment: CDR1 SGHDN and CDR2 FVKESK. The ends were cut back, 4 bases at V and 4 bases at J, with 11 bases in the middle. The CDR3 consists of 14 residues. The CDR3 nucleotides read TGTGCCAGCAGCCTCGGAACACGATACAATGAGCAGTTCTTC. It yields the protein CASSLGTRYNEQFF.

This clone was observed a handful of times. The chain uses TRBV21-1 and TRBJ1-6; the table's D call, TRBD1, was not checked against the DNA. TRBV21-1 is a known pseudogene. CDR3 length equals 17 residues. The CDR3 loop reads CASSPKSPLQDNSPLHF. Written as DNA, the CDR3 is TGTGCCAGCAGCCCTAAATCCCCCTTACAGGATAATTCACCCCTCCACTTT.

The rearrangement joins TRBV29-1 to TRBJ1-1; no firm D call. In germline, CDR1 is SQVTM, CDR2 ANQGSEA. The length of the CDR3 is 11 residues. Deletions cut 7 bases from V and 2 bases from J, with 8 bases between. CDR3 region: CSGRGNTEAFF. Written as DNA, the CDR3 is TGCAGCGGACGGGGAAACACTGAAGCTTTCTTT.

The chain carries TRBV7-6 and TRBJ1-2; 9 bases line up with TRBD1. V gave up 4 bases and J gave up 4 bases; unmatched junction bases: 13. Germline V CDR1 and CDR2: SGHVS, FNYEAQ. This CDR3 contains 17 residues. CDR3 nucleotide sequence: TGTGCCAGCAGCTCGTCACTCACAGGGGGCACTATCTATGGCTACACCTTC. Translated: CASSSSLTGGTIYGYTF.

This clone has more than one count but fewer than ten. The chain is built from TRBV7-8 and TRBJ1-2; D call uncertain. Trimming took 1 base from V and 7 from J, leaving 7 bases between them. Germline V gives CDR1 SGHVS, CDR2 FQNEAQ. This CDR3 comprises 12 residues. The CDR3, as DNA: TGTGCCAGCAGCTTAGATAGGAGTGGCTACACCTTC. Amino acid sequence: CASSLDRSGYTF.

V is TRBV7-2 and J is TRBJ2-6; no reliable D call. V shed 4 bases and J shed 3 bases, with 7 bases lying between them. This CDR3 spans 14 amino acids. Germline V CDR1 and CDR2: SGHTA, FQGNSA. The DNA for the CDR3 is TGTGCCAGCAGCTCCCTCCTTGGGGCCAACGTCCTGACTTTC. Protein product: CASSSLLGANVLTF.

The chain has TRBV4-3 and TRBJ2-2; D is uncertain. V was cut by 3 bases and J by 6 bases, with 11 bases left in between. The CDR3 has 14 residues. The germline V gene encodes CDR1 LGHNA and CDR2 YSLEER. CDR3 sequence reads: CASSQAKGPGELFF. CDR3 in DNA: TGCGCCAGCAGCCAGGCAAAAGGGCCCGGGGAGCTGTTTTTT.

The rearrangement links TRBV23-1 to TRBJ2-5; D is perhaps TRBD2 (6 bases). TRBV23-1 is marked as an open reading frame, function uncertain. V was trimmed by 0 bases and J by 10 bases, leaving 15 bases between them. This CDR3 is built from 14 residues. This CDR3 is CASSQSRERASQYF. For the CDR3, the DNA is TGCGCCAGCAGTCAATCGCGAGAGCGGGCAAGCCAGTACTTC.

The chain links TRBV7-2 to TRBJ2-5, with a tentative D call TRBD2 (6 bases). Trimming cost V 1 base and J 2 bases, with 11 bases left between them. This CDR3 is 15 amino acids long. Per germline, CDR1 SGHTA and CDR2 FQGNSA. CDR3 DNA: TGTGCCAGCAGCTTAGTAACAGGACTACAAGAGACCCAGTACTTC. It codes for CASSLVTGLQETQYF. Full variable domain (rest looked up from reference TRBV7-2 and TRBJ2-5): GAGVSQSPSNKVTEKGKDVELRCDPISGHTALYWYRQSLGQGLEFLIYFQGNSAPDKSGLPSDRFSAERTGGSVSTLTIQRTQQEDSAVYLCASSLVTGLQETQYFGPGTRLLVL.

This CDR3 is CSGGGGETQYF. CDR3 sequence (DNA): TGCAGCGGTGGAGGAGGAGAGACCCAGTACTTC. The V gene is TRBV29-1, the J gene TRBJ2-5, with a weak D call TRBD2 (5 bases). CDR3 size: 11 residues. Germline assignment: CDR1 SQVTM and CDR2 ANQGSEA. Trimming took 7 bases from V and 4 from J, leaving 10 bases between them. Full variable domain (outside the CDR3, taken from reference TRBV29-1 and TRBJ2-5): SAVISQKPSRDICQRGTSLTIQCQVDSQVTMMFWYRQQPGQSLTLIATANQGSEATYESGFVIDKFPISRPNLTFSTLTVSNMSPEDSSIYLCSGGGGETQYFGPGTRLLVL.

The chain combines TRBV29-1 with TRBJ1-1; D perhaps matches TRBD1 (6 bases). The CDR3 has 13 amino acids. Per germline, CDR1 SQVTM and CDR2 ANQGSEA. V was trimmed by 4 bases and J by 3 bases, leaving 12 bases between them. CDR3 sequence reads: CSVAHRADTEAFF. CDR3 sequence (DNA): TGCAGCGTTGCTCACAGGGCCGACACTGAAGCTTTCTTT.

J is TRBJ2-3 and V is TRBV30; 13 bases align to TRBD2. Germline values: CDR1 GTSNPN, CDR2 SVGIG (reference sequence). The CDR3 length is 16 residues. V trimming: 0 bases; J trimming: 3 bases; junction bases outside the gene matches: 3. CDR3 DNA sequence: TGTGCCTGGAGTGTACTAGCGGGGGGGCGAACAGATACGCAGTATTTT. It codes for CAWSVLAGGRTDTQYF.

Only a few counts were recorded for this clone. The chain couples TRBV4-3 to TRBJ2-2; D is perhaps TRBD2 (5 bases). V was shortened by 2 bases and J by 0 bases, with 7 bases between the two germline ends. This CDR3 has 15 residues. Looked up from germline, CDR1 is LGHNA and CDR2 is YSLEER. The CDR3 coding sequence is TGCGCCAGCAGCCAATCGACTACGAACACCGGGGAGCTGTTTTTT. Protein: CASSQSTTNTGELFF.

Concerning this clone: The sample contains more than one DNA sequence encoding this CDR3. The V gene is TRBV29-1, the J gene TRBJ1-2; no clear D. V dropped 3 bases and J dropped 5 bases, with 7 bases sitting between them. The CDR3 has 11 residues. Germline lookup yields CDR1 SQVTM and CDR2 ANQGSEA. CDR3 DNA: TGCAGCGTTGAGGGATTATATGGCTACACCTTC. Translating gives CSVEGLYGYTF.

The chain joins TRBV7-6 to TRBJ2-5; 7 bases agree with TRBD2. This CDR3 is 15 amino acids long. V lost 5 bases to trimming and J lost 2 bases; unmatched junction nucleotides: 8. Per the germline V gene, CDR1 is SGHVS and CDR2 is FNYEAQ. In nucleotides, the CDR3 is TGTGCCAGCAGCCTTGGGGGGGTTGGGCAAGAGACCCAGTACTTC. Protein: CASSLGGVGQETQYF.

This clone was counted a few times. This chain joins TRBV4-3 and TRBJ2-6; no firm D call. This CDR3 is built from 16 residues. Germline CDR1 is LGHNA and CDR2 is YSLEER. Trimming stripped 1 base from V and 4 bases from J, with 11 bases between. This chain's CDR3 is CASSQANRIGANVLTF. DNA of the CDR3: TGCGCCAGCAGCCAAGCCAACCGGATAGGGGCCAACGTCCTGACTTTC.